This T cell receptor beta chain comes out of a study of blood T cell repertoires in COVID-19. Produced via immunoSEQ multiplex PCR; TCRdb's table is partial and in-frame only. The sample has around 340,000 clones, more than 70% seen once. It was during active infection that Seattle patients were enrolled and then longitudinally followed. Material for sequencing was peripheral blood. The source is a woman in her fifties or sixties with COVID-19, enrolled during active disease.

The CDR3 sequence: CASSSATGGAGELFF. The CDR3 bases are TGTGCCAGCAGCTCAGCGACAGGGGGGGCCGGGGAGCTGTTTTTT. The chain is built from TRBV7-3 and TRBJ2-2, with 9 bases matching TRBD1. The CDR3 runs 15 residues. The germline CDR1 and CDR2 sequences are SGHTA and FQGTGA. The V gene end was trimmed by 4 bases and the J gene end by 6 bases; junction bases not matched to a gene: 6.